This TCR beta chain was obtained from a study of blood T cells in healthy people across ages (dated by TCRdb to the mid-2010s). Background for the entire study: In model experiments, roughly one uniquely barcoded TCR beta cDNA molecule per two T cells was captured by template switching. Age-related changes in TCR beta repertoire diversity were measured in the study by deep sequencing normalized with unique cDNA molecular identifiers. Four age groups were formed from the donors: young (average about 15 years), middle-aged (approximately 40), aged (approximately 60) and long-lived (around 80). To avoid experimental bias, donors of different ages were distributed randomly across sequencing lanes. For two donors (one aged 18 to 30 and one aged 80 or older), the study analyzed two additional independent replicas of 1 million unique cDNA reads from the same blood draw.

The roughly 37 donors, aged about 6 to 90 years, were systemically healthy Caucasian individuals from Russia. Around 10 milliliters of peripheral blood were drawn from each donor into EDTA-treated Vacutainer tubes. Ficoll-Paque density-gradient centrifugation was used to isolate PBMCs, with at least 6 million per sample. Trizol reagent was used to extract total RNA from PBMCs, with at least 5 micrograms per sample. The percentages of naive CD45RAhigh/CD27high T cells were determined by flow cytometry on a PBMC aliquot from every donor. CDR1 and CDR2, per the germline V gene, are SQVTM and ANQGSEA. Inclusive of the bounding cysteine and phenylalanine, the CDR3 is 11 residues long. The DNA shown is the 33-base CDR3, in frame from base 1. The junction carries 12 bases between V and J, which are trimmed by 4 bases and 9 bases respectively. General conclusions and limits of the study: Compared with the aged group, more naive CD4+ T cells, fewer expanded clones and increased TCR diversity were shown by the long-lived group, suggesting age selection. Estimates of total diversity based on one million sequenced T cells were considered lower bounds and underestimates. A strong correlation was found between observed TCR beta diversity and the percentage of naive T cells measured by flow cytometry. Donor CMV infection status was unknown, potentially confounding age-related changes in expanded clonotypes. As age increased, observed TCR beta diversity per million T cells dropped in a roughly linear way, and a significant reduction was already evident by age about 40. Since profiling was done on bulk unsorted PBMCs, naive and antigen-experienced compartments could not be conclusively compared.

This clonotype was detected only a few times. No antigen is known for it. No per-base quality is available; no much larger clone lies one base away. Library generation was performed with 5' RACE. Sequenced using an Illumina HiSeq 2500. The second PCR ran for roughly 7 to 12 cycles and used a J-beta primer mix along with a sample-barcoded 5' primer. Each TCR beta cDNA molecule received a unique molecular identifier from a template-switch 5' adaptor carrying 12 random nucleotides. Each sample yielded at least 3 million CDR3-containing paired-end reads. First-strand cDNA was synthesized from all RNA with the Mint cDNA synthesis kit, primed by a TRBC-specific oligonucleotide. All cDNA was treated with uracil-DNA glycosylase and then went through a first 18-cycle PCR with the universal primers M1SS and BC2_uni_R. Per the original workflow: For normalization, 1 million high-quality reads, each with a distinct molecular identifier, were randomly selected from each sample. Instead of being binned into consensus sequences, reads with shared molecular identifiers were discarded. MiTCR, with a Q25 quality threshold and the strictest error-elimination algorithm, was used for CDR3 identification, clonotype clustering and error correction. A nonparametric unseen species model with Euler transformation was used to estimate lower-bound total TCR beta diversity. TCRdb reworked the public reads: Q25 trimming with fastp, MiXCR clone assembly, productive beta chains retained. Each entry merges the rows of one CDR3 protein and shows their most common DNA and genes. TCRdb's processing, not the study's, gives the V and J calls here. The sample records 800,000 or so distinct CDR3 sequences, about 42% of which are singletons. The ten largest clones add up to roughly 18% of the sample.

The TCR was taken from an elderly man in good health. The chain uses TRBV29-1 and TRBJ1-2; the D region possibly corresponds to TRBD1 (5 bases align). The material sequenced was blood. The CDR3 here reads CSVGAGTRYTF. The base sequence is TGCAGCGTTGGGGCGGGGACGCGCTACACCTTC.